This T cell receptor beta chain was identified during a study of T cells in Graves' hyperthyroidism and ophthalmopathy. With 5 bases removed from V and 6 bases from J, the gap between germline ends came to 7 bases. CDR3 length: 11 residues. The germline V gene has CDR1 MNHEY and CDR2 SVGEGT. Regarding this clonotype: The antigen is unknown.

Graves' hyperthyroidism is called stable when ophthalmopathy does not progress within 18 months. Hyperthyroidism patients were newly diagnosed, had disease duration under 2 months, and were aged 18 to 65 years. Findings and caveats of the study: In simple terms, a model built on 13 V-J features told ophthalmopathy apart from stable hyperthyroidism.

Using RNA transcripts as the source, TCR beta CDR3 regions were amplified. TCR CDR3 underwent first-round RT-PCR with the HTBI primer set. TCRdb ran MiXCR on the multiplex PCR reads and lists one entry per CDR3 protein. The sample records approximately 530,000 distinct CDR3 sequences, over 15% being singletons. Sequencing was carried out using blood. The receptor was derived from a woman aged 18 to 35 with Graves' hyperthyroidism. The J gene is TRBJ1-1, the V gene TRBV6-2 or TRBV6-3; D ambiguous. The CDR3 coding sequence is TGTGCCAGCAGTCATGCGGCTGAAGCTTTCTTT. It codes for CASSHAAEAFF.